The 21 T cell receptor beta chains reported below all come from one sample, sequenced in a study of cytomegalovirus exposure and HLA in healthy donors (dated by TCRdb to the late 2010s). The library was made by the immunoSEQ multiplex PCR assay. For the multiplex PCR, a mixture combining 60 forward primers for TCR Vbeta segments and 13 reverse primers for TCR Jbeta segments was used. Entries here come from immuneACCESS through TCRdb and include only in-frame sequences with V and J called. Some clones fail to appear in such tables; in the studies checked, an unresolved V gene covers under half of the shortfall, and the cause of the remainder is unknown. The sample profile shows roughly 150,000 clones; approximately 70% of them were found once. Roughly 1.9% of the sample comes from the top ten. Sample: PBMCs. These TCRs come from a woman aged 60-70 years in good health and CMV-seropositive.

V and J are TRBV5-1 and TRBJ2-3; 9 positions agree with TRBD1. With V trimmed by 4 bases and J by 2 bases, 8 bases remained unmatched. CDR1 is SGHRS and CDR2 is YFSETQ in the germline V gene. The CDR3 spans 16 residues. The CDR3 here is CASSTTGGSFTDTQYF. The CDR3 DNA follows: TGCGCCAGCAGCACAACAGGGGGCTCCTTCACAGATACGCAGTATTTT.

The CDR3 nucleotides are TGTGCCAGCAGTTTAATATTAGCGGGGGCTAGCACAGATACGCAGTATTTT. This encodes CASSLILAGASTDTQYF. The rearrangement joins TRBV27 to TRBJ2-3, with TRBD2 identical over 9 bases. The CDR3 loop spans 17 amino acids. V dropped 2 bases and J dropped 0; count of bases not matched to a gene: 6. Germline values: CDR1 MNHEY, CDR2 SMNVEV (reference sequence).

J is TRBJ1-1 and V is TRBV7-9, with D tentatively TRBD1 (5 bases). The germline V gene has CDR1 SEHNR and CDR2 FQNEAQ (reference sequence). The CDR3 extends over 17 amino acids. Trimming pared 1 base from V and 0 bases from J, leaving 15 bases between. The CDR3 DNA reads as TGTGCCAGCAGCTTAGGGGCGGACACCCGCATGAACACTGAAGCTTTCTTT. Translated, it gives CASSLGADTRMNTEAFF.

The V and J genes are TRBV5-4 and TRBJ2-2, with D maybe TRBD1 (5 bases). V lost 5 bases to trimming and J lost 7 bases, with 9 bases between them. This CDR3 spans 12 amino acids. CDR1 is SGHNT and CDR2 is YYREEE in the germline V gene (reference sequence). For the CDR3, the DNA is TGTGCCAGCAGAAAGGGGAACGGGGAGCTGTTTTTT. It yields the protein CASRKGNGELFF.

This clone was seen only once. This chain connects TRBV6-1 to TRBJ1-1; unclear D gene. The CDR3 is made up of 12 amino acids. The germline V gene has CDR1 MNHNS and CDR2 SASEGT. V lost 4 bases and J 8 bases, leaving 11 bases between the germline ends. The CDR3 DNA reads TGTGCCAGCAGTGGATGGGAGATGGAAGCTTTCTTT. Translating it yields CASSGWEMEAFF.

This clone has a handful of counts. Here the CDR3 DNA reads TGTGCCACCAGCAGAGTACAGGGGGCGCGAGGCTACACCTTC. Its protein is CATSRVQGARGYTF. The J gene is TRBJ1-2, the V gene TRBV15; TRBD1 matches at 9 bases. The CDR3 is made up of 14 amino acids. The germline gives CDR1 LNHNV, CDR2 YYDKDF (reference sequence). V gave up 1 base and J gave up 8 bases; unmatched junction bases: 5.

The chain recombines TRBV5-4 with TRBJ2-5, with 8 bases fitting TRBD2. In germline, CDR1 is SGHNT, CDR2 YYREEE (reference sequence). Trimming took 5 bases from V and 5 from J; bases not matched to a gene: 8. This CDR3 region has 14 residues. The CDR3 DNA reads as TGTGCCAGCAGTGTAGCGGGGTCGGGGGAGACCCAGTACTTC. This sequence encodes CASSVAGSGETQYF.

V is TRBV30 and J is TRBJ2-7; the D is unclear. CDR1 and CDR2 (germline): GTSNPN, SVGIG (reference sequence). Trimming removed 1 base from V and 4 bases from J, with 5 bases in between. This CDR3 has 11 amino acids. In nucleotides, the CDR3 is TGTGCCTGGAGTGATTTATACGAGCAGTACTTC. It translates to CAWSDLYEQYF.

The chain links TRBV6-1 to TRBJ2-7; 10 nucleotides agree with TRBD1. Germline V gives CDR1 MNHNS, CDR2 SASEGT. This CDR3 has 15 residues. V was clipped by 6 bases and J by 4 bases; unmatched bases: 9. In DNA, the CDR3 is TGTGCCAGCAGCAGACAGGGGGCCCACGAGTACGAGCAGTACTTC. Amino acids: CASSRQGAHEYEQYF.

V gene TRBV10-1 combines with J gene TRBJ2-5, with 7 bases fitting TRBD2. The ends lost 0 bases at V and 1 base at J; junction bases unmatched: 5. This CDR3 has 16 amino acids. The germline gives CDR1 WNHNN, CDR2 SYGVQD (reference sequence). CDR3 in DNA: TGCGCCAGCAGTGAGTCCGAAGGACTAGGCCAAGAGACCCAGTACTTC. Protein product: CASSESEGLGQETQYF.

This clone has a handful of counts. The CDR3 DNA reads TGTGCCAGCAGCCCGGACAGCCGAAGTATCAATCAGCCCCAGCATTTT. This codes for CASSPDSRSINQPQHF. The chain has TRBV5-4 and TRBJ1-5, with a tentative D call TRBD1 (6 bases). Trimming removed 4 bases from V and 3 bases from J, with 17 bases in between. CDR1 is SGHNT and CDR2 is YYREEE in the germline V gene (reference sequence). The CDR3 is 16 amino acids.

V and J are TRBV4-1 and TRBJ1-1; TRBD1 agrees at 11 bases. This CDR3 spans 16 amino acids. V lost 6 bases, J lost 5 bases, and 11 bases stayed unmatched. The germline V gene has CDR1 MGHRA and CDR2 YSYEKL. CDR3 nucleotides: TGCGCCAGCAGTCGTACGCCGGGACAGGGGGGGACTGAAGCTTTCTTT. The encoded protein is CASSRTPGQGGTEAFF.

The J gene is TRBJ2-3, the V gene TRBV28, with D maybe TRBD2 (5 bases). Germline V gene lookup returns CDR1 MDHEN and CDR2 SYDVKM. Trimming removed 4 bases from V and 1 base from J, with 15 bases in between. The CDR3 has 16 amino acids. CDR3 coding DNA: TGTGCCAGCAGTTCCGCTACCAGAGCGGGCACAGATACGCAGTATTTT. It codes for CASSSATRAGTDTQYF.

The V and J genes are TRBV7-3 and TRBJ2-7, with D unresolved. This CDR3 spans 13 amino acids. Trimming removed 1 base at V and 5 bases at J, with 9 bases between. Germline lookup yields CDR1 SGHTA and CDR2 FQGTGA. This CDR3 reads CASSLNVLNEQYF. The DNA of the CDR3 is TGTGCCAGCAGCTTAAATGTACTGAACGAGCAGTACTTC.

This chain uses TRBV5-1 with TRBJ1-4; D remains unclear. The germline V gene has CDR1 SGHRS and CDR2 YFSETQ. The CDR3 extends over 14 amino acids. The V and J ends lost 4 bases and 0 bases respectively, with 7 bases between them. CDR3 DNA sequence: TGCGCCAGCAGCAGCGGGCCAACTAATGAAAAACTGTTTTTT. Protein: CASSSGPTNEKLFF. Variable domain in full (rest from reference TRBV5-1 and TRBJ1-4): KAGVTQTPRYLIKTRGQQVTLSCSPISGHRSVSWYQQTPGQGLQFLFEYFSETQRNKGNFPGRFSGRQFSNSRSEMNVSTLELGDSALYLCASSSGPTNEKLFFGSGTQLSVL.

CDR3 in DNA: TGTGCCAGCAGCTTCTGGGGACTCTACAATGAGCAGTTCTTC. Protein: CASSFWGLYNEQFF. V and J are TRBV5-4 and TRBJ2-1; maybe TRBD2 (6 bases). Germline CDR1 is SGHNT and CDR2 is YYREEE (reference sequence). This CDR3 has 14 amino acids. V shed 2 bases and J shed 3 bases, with 9 bases lying between them. The whole variable domain, remainder taken from reference TRBV5-4 and TRBJ2-1, is ETGVTQSPTHLIKTRGQQVTLRCSSQSGHNTVSWYQQALGQGPQFIFQYYREEENGRGNFPPRFSGLQFPNYSSELNVNALELDDSALYLCASSFWGLYNEQFFGPGTRLTVL.

J is TRBJ1-1 and V is TRBV6-5; a possible D gene is TRBD1 (5 bases). The CDR3 contains 13 residues. V lost 7 bases to trimming and J lost 1 base, with 10 bases between them. Germline loops: CDR1 MNHEY, CDR2 SVGAGI. Written as DNA, the CDR3 is TGTGCCAGCAATTGGGGGGGGAACACTGAAGCTTTCTTT. It encodes CASNWGGNTEAFF.

In this sample, this clone turned up a few times. The chain uses TRBV15 and TRBJ1-3; D is perhaps TRBD1 (6 bases). Trimming shortened V by 4 bases and J by 2 bases, and 9 bases separated the two germline ends. In germline, CDR1 is LNHNV, CDR2 YYDKDF (reference sequence). CDR3 length: 14 amino acids. For the CDR3, the DNA is TGTGCCACCAGCACAGGGGTGGCTGGAAACACCATATATTTT. It encodes CATSTGVAGNTIYF.

This clone has a handful of counts. The gene calls are TRBV29-1 and TRBJ1-2; D is undetermined. Trimming removed 3 bases from V and 2 bases from J, with 7 bases in between. The CDR3 consists of 12 residues. Germline CDR1 SQVTM, CDR2 ANQGSEA. The CDR3 sequence is CSVEAGNYGYTF. In nucleotides, the CDR3 is TGCAGCGTTGAGGCGGGAAACTATGGCTACACCTTC.

The chain employs TRBV6-1 and TRBJ2-5; TRBD2 matches at 8 bases. The V and J ends lost 7 bases and 3 bases, in that order; junction bases with no gene match: 10. The CDR3 extends over 15 amino acids. Looked up from germline, CDR1 is MNHNS and CDR2 is SASEGT. The CDR3 loop reads CASTGLAGPKETQYF. The DNA for the CDR3 is TGTGCCAGCACGGGGCTAGCGGGTCCAAAAGAGACCCAGTACTTC.

DNA for the CDR3: TGCGCCAGCAGCTTGGAGGGACAGCTAACCCCGAACACTGAAGCTTTCTTT. This sequence encodes CASSLEGQLTPNTEAFF. The chain carries TRBV5-1 and TRBJ1-1, with 7 nucleotides matching TRBD1. After removal of 0 bases from V and 1 base from J, the junction contained 9 bases not matched to a gene. CDR1 and CDR2 (germline): SGHRS, YFSETQ. The CDR3 totals 17 residues.